One sample yielded the 8 T cell receptor beta chains listed below, sequenced in a study of graft-versus-host responses after intestinal transplantation. Their specific antigens are unknown. Libraries were prepared by immunoSEQ multiplex PCR; TCRdb keeps only in-frame clonotypes and omits some of them. The table records tens of thousands of clones, around 90% of them present only once. The sequencing used unstimulated CD4+ T cells sorted from spleen or lymph node cells, collected before transplant. The source is a human donor who was the organ donor for an intestinal transplant.

In nucleotides, the CDR3 is TGCGCCAGCAGCCAAGACCACTTTACTAGCGGGACCATCACAGATACGCAGTATTTT. Translating it yields CASSQDHFTSGTITDTQYF. This sequence joins TRBV4-3 and TRBJ2-3, with 10 bases aligning to TRBD2. The CDR3 has 19 residues. Germline assignment: CDR1 LGHNA and CDR2 YSLEER. Trimming took 0 bases from V and 2 from J; bases not matched to a gene: 11.

This clone appeared a few times. CDR3 coding DNA: TGTGCCAGTAGTTGGGTCAGGGACAGAGCCTACGAGCAGTACTTC. Amino acids: CASSWVRDRAYEQYF. V and J are TRBV19 and TRBJ2-7; 7 bases are a match to TRBD1. CDR3 length equals 15 residues. From germline, CDR1 is LNHDA and CDR2 SQIVND (reference sequence). With V trimmed by 5 bases and J by 2 bases, 9 bases remained unmatched.

As concerns this clone: Different DNA sequences within this sample yield the same CDR3. The chain is built from TRBV7-2 and TRBJ2-5; 9 bases match TRBD1. Unmatched junction bases numbered 3, after V lost 5 bases and J lost 5 bases. The CDR3 covers 13 residues. Germline V gene lookup returns CDR1 SGHTA and CDR2 FQGNSA. The CDR3 spells CASSLTGGETQYF. The CDR3 DNA reads TGTGCCAGCAGCCTGACAGGGGGGGAGACCCAGTACTTC.

The chain joins TRBV28 to TRBJ1-2; D is uncertain. CDR3 length: 15 residues. Germline CDR1 is MDHEN and CDR2 is SYDVKM. V was cut by 1 base and J by 4 bases, with 13 bases left in between. The CDR3 sequence: CASSLFGRVGYGYTF. The DNA of the CDR3 is TGTGCCAGCAGTTTATTTGGTAGGGTCGGCTATGGCTACACCTTC.

The chain couples TRBV18 to TRBJ2-2; 12 bases are shared with TRBD2. CDR1 and CDR2 (germline): KGHSH, LQKENI. J lost 3 bases, V lost 6 bases, and 8 bases had no gene match. The CDR3 runs 17 residues. The CDR3 bases are TGTGCCAGCTCGCGACTAGCGGGAGAGTGGGACACCGGGGAGCTGTTTTTT. Translating it yields CASSRLAGEWDTGELFF.

The rearrangement joins TRBV27 to TRBJ2-2; perhaps TRBD1 as D (6 bases). V was trimmed by 7 bases and J by 1 base, leaving 10 bases between them. Germline CDR1 is MNHEY and CDR2 is SMNVEV (reference sequence). This CDR3 contains 14 residues. The CDR3 region has the DNA TGTGCCAGCACCGGGACAATGAACACCGGGGAGCTGTTTTTT. Translated: CASTGTMNTGELFF.

The chain combines TRBV12-5 with TRBJ2-1; 11 bases line up with TRBD2. This CDR3 is built from 15 residues. Germline CDR1 reads LGHNT; CDR2 reads FRNRAP. V shed 4 bases and J 5 bases; nucleotides not matched to a gene: 4. The CDR3 reads CASGSGLAENNEQFF. The DNA for the CDR3 is TGTGCTAGTGGTTCGGGACTAGCGGAGAACAATGAGCAGTTCTTC. The whole variable domain, filled in from reference TRBV12-5 and TRBJ2-1, reads DARVTQTPRHKVTEMGQEVTMRCQPILGHNTVFWYRQTMMQGLELLAYFRNRAPLDDSGMPKDRFSAEMPDATLATLKIQPSEPRDSAVYFCASGSGLAENNEQFFGPGTRLTVL.

This chain links TRBV6-5 with TRBJ2-7, with 7 nucleotides matching TRBD2. V lost 5 bases, J lost 7 bases, and 8 bases stayed unmatched. The germline gives CDR1 MNHEY, CDR2 SVGAGI. The length of the CDR3 is 13 residues. The CDR3 region has the DNA TGTGCCAGCAGTGAGGGGAGGGGCTCTGAGCAGTACTTC. Encoded protein: CASSEGRGSEQYF.